A selection of T cell receptor beta chains follows, all from one sample in a study of CD8 T cells in Susac syndrome. A single record per CDR3 protein comes from TCRdb applying MiXCR to the immunoSEQ multiplex PCR reads. Of around 280,000 distinct CDR3 sequences detected, about 91% appear once; the ten largest clones hold less than 0.08%. The specimen sequenced was CD4+ T cells from PBMCs. The source is a human donor with multiple sclerosis. CDR3s include the opening cysteine and the closing phenylalanine or tryptophan. Fields, in order: clone size, J gene, V gene, D gene, CDR3 protein, CDR3 DNA. D genes are given only for firm matches. Rows give clone size only sometimes, using once, few, many, or a class for an expanded clone.

>NA|TRBJ2-7|TRBV2|NA
CASSVSGYEQYF
TGTGCCAGCAGTGTGTCTGGATACGAGCAGTACTTC
>NA|TRBJ1-1|TRBV12-3/TRBV12-4|TRBD1
CASSPTGGFAEAFF
TGTGCCAGCAGCCCAACAGGGGGCTTCGCTGAAGCTTTCTTT
>NA|TRBJ2-1|TRBV7-9|NA
CASSYYPKPRGNEQFF
TGTGCCAGCAGCTATTATCCGAAACCGAGGGGGAATGAGCAGTTCTTC
>NA|TRBJ2-1|TRBV25-1|NA
CASSVWQGLNEQFF
TGTGCCAGCAGTGTCTGGCAGGGGCTCAATGAGCAGTTCTTC
>NA|TRBJ2-1|TRBV19|TRBD2
CASTEGLGGSYNEQFF
TGTGCCAGTACCGAGGGACTAGGGGGCTCCTACAATGAGCAGTTCTTC
>NA|TRBJ1-5|TRBV30|NA
CAWSVRQFQPQHF
TGTGCCTGGAGTGTACGTCAGTTTCAGCCCCAGCATTTT
>NA|TRBJ2-3|TRBV4-2|TRBD2
CASSHQRGWTDTQYF
TGTGCCAGCAGCCACCAGCGGGGGTGGACAGATACGCAGTATTTT
>NA|TRBJ2-1|TRBV5-1|NA
CASSLASEKPYNEQFF
TGCGCCAGCAGCTTGGCCAGTGAGAAGCCATACAATGAGCAGTTCTTC
>once|TRBJ2-4|TRBV11-2|NA
CASSLASPPNIQYF
TGTGCCAGCAGCTTAGCGAGCCCCCCAAACATTCAGTACTTC
>NA|TRBJ1-5|TRBV11-2|NA
CASSSDGRFSNQPQHF
TGTGCCAGCAGCTCTGACGGCCGTTTTAGCAATCAGCCCCAGCATTTT
>NA|TRBJ1-2|TRBV5-6|NA
CASSLWFGDRNYGYTF
TGTGCCAGCAGCTTGTGGTTCGGAGACAGGAACTATGGCTACACCTTC
>NA|TRBJ1-2|TRBV7-2|NA
CASSLVGQASYGYTF
TGTGCCAGCAGCTTAGTCGGGCAGGCGAGCTATGGCTACACCTTC
>NA|TRBJ2-1|TRBV5-4|NA
CASSLAFYNEQFF
TGTGCCAGCAGCTTGGCCTTCTACAATGAGCAGTTCTTC
>NA|TRBJ2-5|TRBV7-9|NA
CASSLEGSERFETQYF
TGTGCCAGCAGCTTAGAAGGATCAGAAAGGTTCGAGACCCAGTACTTC
>NA|TRBJ2-7|TRBV7-9|NA
CASSFELGQYF
TGTGCCAGCAGCTTCGAGCTGGGGCAGTACTTC
>NA|TRBJ2-3|TRBV29-1|TRBD1
CSVDHRGTDTQYF
TGCAGCGTTGACCACAGGGGAACAGATACGCAGTATTTT
>NA|TRBJ2-3|TRBV6-2/TRBV6-3|NA
CASRNQRYSTDTQYF
TGTGCCAGCAGAAACCAGCGGTACAGCACAGATACGCAGTATTTT
>NA|TRBJ2-5|TRBV14|NA
CASSPHGAYQETQYF
TGTGCCAGCAGCCCACATGGGGCCTACCAAGAGACCCAGTACTTC
>NA|TRBJ2-4|TRBV29-1|NA
CSVTDFQNIQYF
TGCAGCGTGACGGACTTCCAAAACATTCAGTACTTC
>NA|TRBJ2-1|TRBV6-2/TRBV6-3|TRBD2
CASSYVAGGRNEQFF
TGTGCCAGCAGTTACGTAGCGGGAGGGCGAAATGAGCAGTTCTTC
>NA|TRBJ2-1|TRBV6-2/TRBV6-3|TRBD2
CASSLMRGFAGEGGYNEQFF
TGTGCCAGCAGTCTAATGCGGGGATTTGCGGGAGAGGGTGGGTACAATGAGCAGTTCTTC
>NA|TRBJ1-1|TRBV14|TRBD1
CASSPSYGQGAGTEAFF
TGTGCCAGCAGCCCCTCCTATGGACAGGGGGCTGGAACTGAAGCTTTCTTT
>NA|TRBJ1-2|TRBV9|TRBD1
CASSVGDSIYGYTF
TGTGCCAGCAGCGTAGGGGACAGTATCTATGGCTACACCTTC
>NA|TRBJ1-3|TRBV5-8|NA
CASSLAQRNSGNTIYF
TGTGCCAGCAGCTTGGCCCAGAGGAACTCTGGAAACACCATATATTTT
>NA|TRBJ2-2|TRBV9|TRBD1
CASSVSPLWTGRRQAGELFF
TGTGCCAGCAGCGTATCCCCTCTATGGACAGGCCGCCGACAGGCCGGGGAGCTGTTTTTT
>NA|TRBJ2-1|TRBV7-9|TRBD1
CASSPGQLINEQFF
TGTGCCAGCAGCCCGGGACAGTTAATAAATGAGCAGTTCTTC
>once|TRBJ2-7|TRBV20-1|NA
CSARDFSYEQYF
TGCAGTGCTAGAGACTTCAGCTACGAGCAGTACTTC
>NA|TRBJ1-3|TRBV20-1|NA
CSARGFERGLLSGNTIYF
TGCAGTGCTAGAGGGTTTGAGAGGGGCTTACTCTCTGGAAACACCATATATTTT
>once|TRBJ1-1|TRBV7-9|NA
CASGDSNLNTEAFF
TGTGCCAGCGGAGACAGTAATTTGAACACTGAAGCCTTCTTT
>NA|TRBJ2-1|TRBV11-3|TRBD1
CASSLRGTGPYNEQFF
TGTGCCAGCAGCTTAAGGGGGACAGGGCCCTACAATGAGCAGTTCTTC
>NA|TRBJ1-3|TRBV5-1|NA
CASSSWSGNTIYF
TGCGCCAGCAGCTCCTGGTCTGGAAACACCATATATTTT